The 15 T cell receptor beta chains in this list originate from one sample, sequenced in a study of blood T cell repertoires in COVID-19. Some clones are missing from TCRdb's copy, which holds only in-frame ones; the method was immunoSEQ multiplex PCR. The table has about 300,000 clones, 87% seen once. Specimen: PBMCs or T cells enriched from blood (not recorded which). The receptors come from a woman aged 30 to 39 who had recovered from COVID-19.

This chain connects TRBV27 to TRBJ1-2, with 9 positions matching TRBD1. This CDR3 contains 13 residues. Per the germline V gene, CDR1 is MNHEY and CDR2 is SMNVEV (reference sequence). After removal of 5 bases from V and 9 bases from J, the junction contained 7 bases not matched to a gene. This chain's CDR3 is CASSTEQGASYTF. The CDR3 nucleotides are TGTGCCAGCAGTACCGAACAGGGGGCGAGCTACACCTTC.

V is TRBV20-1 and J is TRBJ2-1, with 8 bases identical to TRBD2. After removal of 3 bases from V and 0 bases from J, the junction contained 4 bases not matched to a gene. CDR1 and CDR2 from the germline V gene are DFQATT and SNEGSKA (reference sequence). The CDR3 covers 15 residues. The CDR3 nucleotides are TGCAGTGCTAGTGGACTAGCCAGCTCCTACAATGAGCAGTTCTTC. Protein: CSASGLASSYNEQFF.

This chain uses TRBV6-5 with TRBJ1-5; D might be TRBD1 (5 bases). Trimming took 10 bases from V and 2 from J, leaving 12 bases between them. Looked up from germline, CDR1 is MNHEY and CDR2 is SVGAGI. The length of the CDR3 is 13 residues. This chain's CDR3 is CATGTGGNQPQHF. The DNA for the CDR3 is TGTGCCACAGGCACGGGGGGCAATCAGCCCCAGCATTTT.

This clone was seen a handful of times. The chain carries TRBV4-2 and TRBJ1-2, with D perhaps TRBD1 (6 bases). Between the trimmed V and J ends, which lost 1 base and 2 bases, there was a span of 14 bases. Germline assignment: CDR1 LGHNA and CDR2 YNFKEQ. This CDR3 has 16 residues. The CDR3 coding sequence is TGTGCCAGCAGCCAAGGGAACAGGGAAACAAACTATGGCTACACCTTC. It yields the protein CASSQGNRETNYGYTF.

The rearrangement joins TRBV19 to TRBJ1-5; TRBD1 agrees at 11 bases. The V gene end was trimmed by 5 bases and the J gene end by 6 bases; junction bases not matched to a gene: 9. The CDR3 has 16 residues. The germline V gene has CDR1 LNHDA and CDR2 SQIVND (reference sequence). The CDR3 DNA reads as TGTGCCAGTAGTGATCCAGGACAGGGGGCGAGTCAGCCCCAGCATTTT. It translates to CASSDPGQGASQPQHF. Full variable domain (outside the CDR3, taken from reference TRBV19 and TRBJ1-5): DGGITQSPKYLFRKEGQNVTLSCEQNLNHDAMYWYRQDPGQGLRLIYYSQIVNDFQKGDIAEGYSVSREKKESFPLTVTSAQKNPTAFYLCASSDPGQGASQPQHFGDGTRLSIL.

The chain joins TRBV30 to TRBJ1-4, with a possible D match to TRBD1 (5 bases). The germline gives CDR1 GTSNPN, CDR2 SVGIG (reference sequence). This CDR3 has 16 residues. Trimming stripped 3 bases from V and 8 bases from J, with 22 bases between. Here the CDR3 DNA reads TGTGCCTGGAGCGTGGCTAGGACACGCGGTGGCGAAAAACTGTTTTTT. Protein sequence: CAWSVARTRGGEKLFF.

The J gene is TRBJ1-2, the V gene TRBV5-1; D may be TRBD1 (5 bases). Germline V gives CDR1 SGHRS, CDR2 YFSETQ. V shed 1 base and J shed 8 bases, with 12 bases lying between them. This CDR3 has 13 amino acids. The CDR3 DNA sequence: TGCGCCAGCAGCTTGCTCAGGGAAGCGGGCTACACCTTC. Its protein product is CASSLLREAGYTF.

The CDR3, as DNA: TGTGCCAGCACCGCGACAGGGGGCAACAACTATGGCTACACCTTC. Its translation is CASTATGGNNYGYTF. The genes are TRBV2 and TRBJ1-2; 10 nucleotides match TRBD1. V lost 7 bases to trimming and J lost 2 bases; unmatched junction nucleotides: 7. Per the germline V gene, CDR1 is SNHLY and CDR2 is FYNNEI. The CDR3 is made up of 15 amino acids.

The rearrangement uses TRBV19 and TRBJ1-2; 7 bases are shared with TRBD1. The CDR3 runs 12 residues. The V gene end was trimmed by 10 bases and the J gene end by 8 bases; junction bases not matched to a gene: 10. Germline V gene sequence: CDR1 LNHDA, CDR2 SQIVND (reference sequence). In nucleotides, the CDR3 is TGTGCCACCGTACAGGGGTCGTTCGGCTACACCTTC. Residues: CATVQGSFGYTF. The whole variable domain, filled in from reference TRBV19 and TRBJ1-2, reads DGGITQSPKYLFRKEGQNVTLSCEQNLNHDAMYWYRQDPGQGLRLIYYSQIVNDFQKGDIAEGYSVSREKKESFPLTVTSAQKNPTAFYLCATVQGSFGYTFGSGTRLTVV.

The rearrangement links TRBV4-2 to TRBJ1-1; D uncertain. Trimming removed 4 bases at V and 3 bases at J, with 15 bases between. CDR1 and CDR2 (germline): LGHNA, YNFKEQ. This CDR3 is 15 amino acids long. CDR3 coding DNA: TGTGCCAGCAGCCCCTCCCCATCCGGTGACACTGAAGCTTTCTTT. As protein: CASSPSPSGDTEAFF.

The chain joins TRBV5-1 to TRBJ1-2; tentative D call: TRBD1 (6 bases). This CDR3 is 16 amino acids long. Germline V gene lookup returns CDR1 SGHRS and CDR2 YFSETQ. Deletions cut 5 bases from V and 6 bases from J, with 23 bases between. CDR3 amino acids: CASRSSHREGLNGYTF. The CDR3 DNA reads TGCGCCAGCAGATCGTCCCACAGGGAAGGTCTGAATGGCTACACCTTC.

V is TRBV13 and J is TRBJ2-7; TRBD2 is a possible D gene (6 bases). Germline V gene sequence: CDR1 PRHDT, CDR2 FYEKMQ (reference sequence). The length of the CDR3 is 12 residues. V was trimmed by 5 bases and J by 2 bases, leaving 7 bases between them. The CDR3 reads CASSRGAYEQYF. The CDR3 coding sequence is TGTGCCAGCAGCCGCGGGGCCTACGAGCAGTACTTC.

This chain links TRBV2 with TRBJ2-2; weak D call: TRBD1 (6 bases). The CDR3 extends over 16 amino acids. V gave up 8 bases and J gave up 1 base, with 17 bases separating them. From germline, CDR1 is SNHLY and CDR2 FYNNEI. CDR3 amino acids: CASLPLGAGNTGELFF. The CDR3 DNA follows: TGTGCCAGCCTCCCCTTGGGGGCAGGGAACACCGGGGAGCTGTTTTTT.

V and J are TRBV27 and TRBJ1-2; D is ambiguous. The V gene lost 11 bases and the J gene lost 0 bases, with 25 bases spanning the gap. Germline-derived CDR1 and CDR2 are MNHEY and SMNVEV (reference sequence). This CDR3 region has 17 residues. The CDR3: CAPHTRASAAANYGYTF. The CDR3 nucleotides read TGTGCCCCGCACACGAGGGCATCGGCGGCAGCTAACTATGGCTACACCTTC.

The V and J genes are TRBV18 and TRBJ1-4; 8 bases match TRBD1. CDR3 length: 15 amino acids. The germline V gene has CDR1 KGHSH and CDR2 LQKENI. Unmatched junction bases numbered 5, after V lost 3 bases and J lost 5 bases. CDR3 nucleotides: TGTGCCAGCTCACCTCGACAGGGGTCGAATGAAAAACTGTTTTTT. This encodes CASSPRQGSNEKLFF.